This T cell receptor (beta chain) was captured in a study of T-cell reconstitution after alpha-beta-depleted transplantation in children. This clonotype occurred a few times. Unique molecular identifiers were used in preparing the TCRbeta library. TCRdb independently ran MiXCR on the PCR reads; one entry per CDR3 protein. The data contain 450,000 to 600,000 distinct CDR3 sequences, around a third of them singletons. Sequencing used PBMCs from the stem cell graft donor, obtained from the stem cell graft. The sequence was obtained from a human donor who donated a stem cell graft to a child with aplastic anemia.

The CDR3 region is CASSSGFEQFF. CDR3 nucleotides: TGTGCCAGCAGTTCCGGTTTTGAGCAGTTCTTC. The chain is built from TRBV5-6 and TRBJ2-1; D unresolved. Germline-derived CDR1 and CDR2 are SGHDT and YYEEEE. The V and J ends lost 5 bases and 9 bases respectively, with 9 bases between them. CDR3 length: 11 residues.